This TCR beta chain comes out of a study of tumor-infiltrating lymphocytes in primary liver carcinoma. The wider study: Roughly 3.65 to 8 million productive TCRbeta reads were obtained per sample, with similar numbers across tissue types.

The CDR3 extends over 18 amino acids. V gave up 5 bases and J gave up 4 bases, with 23 bases separating them. CDR1 is SEHNR, CDR2 FQNEAQ, per germline (reference sequence). This clonotype was picked up many times. Joint extraction of RNA and DNA used about 17-31 mg of bulk tissue that was unsorted. Every patient in the cohort had a primary liver carcinoma. That carcinoma was treated by surgical resection. Every tumor was sampled at five separate regions. Reverse transcription of 500 ng total RNA with a constant-region primer produced TCR beta cDNA. TCR beta libraries came from three nested multiplex PCR rounds using slightly modified ARM-PCR. Forward primers for TRBV1-TRBV30 and a C-beta reverse primer served the first two PCR rounds, at approximately 10 cycles each. TCRdb processed the multiplex PCR reads anew with MiXCR; each CDR3 protein has one entry. The table includes roughly 25,000 distinct CDR3 sequences, nearly 80% detected once.

The sequenced sample consisted of liver tumor tissue from sampling region 3. Subset described: tumor region T3, left-lateral pole. J is TRBJ2-2 and V is TRBV7-9; TRBD1 is a possible D gene (6 bases). This receptor was identified in a man aged 40-49 years with primary liver carcinoma and hepatitis B virus infection. CDR3: CASSPGVSAGRFTGELFF. The CDR3, as DNA: TGTGCCAGCAGCCCAGGGGTTTCGGCGGGCCGATTCACCGGGGAGCTGTTTTTT.